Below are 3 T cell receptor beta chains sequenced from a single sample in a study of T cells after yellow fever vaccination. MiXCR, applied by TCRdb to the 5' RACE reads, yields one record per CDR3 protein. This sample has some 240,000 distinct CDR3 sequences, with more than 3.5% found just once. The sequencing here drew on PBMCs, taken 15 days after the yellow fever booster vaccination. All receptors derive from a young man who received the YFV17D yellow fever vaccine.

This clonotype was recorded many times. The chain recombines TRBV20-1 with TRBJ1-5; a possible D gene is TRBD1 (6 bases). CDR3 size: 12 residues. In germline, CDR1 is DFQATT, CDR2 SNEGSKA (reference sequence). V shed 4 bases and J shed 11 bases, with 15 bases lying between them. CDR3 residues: CSAKYQGLTQHF. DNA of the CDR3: TGCAGTGCTAAATACCAGGGGCTCACCCAGCATTTT.

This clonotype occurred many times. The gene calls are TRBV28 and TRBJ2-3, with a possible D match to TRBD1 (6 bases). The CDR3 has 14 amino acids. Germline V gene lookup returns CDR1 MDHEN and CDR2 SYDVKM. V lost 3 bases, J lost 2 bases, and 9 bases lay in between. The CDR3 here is CASSLQGYTDTQYF. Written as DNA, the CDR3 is TGTGCCAGCAGTTTGCAGGGGTACACAGATACGCAGTATTTT.

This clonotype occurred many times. CDR3 region: CASSQDVGGQGRTKNIQYF. CDR3 coding DNA: TGCGCCAGCAGCCAAGATGTTGGAGGGCAGGGACGGACCAAAAACATTCAGTACTTC. The chain uses TRBV4-3 and TRBJ2-4; maybe TRBD2 (6 bases). This CDR3 region has 19 residues. Germline loops: CDR1 LGHNA, CDR2 YSLEER. V was shortened by 0 bases and J by 2 bases, with 20 bases between the two germline ends.